These 8 T cell receptor beta chains originate from one sample sequenced in a study of T cells after yellow fever vaccination (dated by TCRdb to the late 2010s). The treatment or condition label of this sample denotes: live attenuated yellow fever vaccine strain. The library came from 5' RACE. Instrument on record: Illumina HiSeq 2500. Using fastp trimming at Q25 and MiXCR clonotype assembly, TCRdb reanalyzed the public sequencing data and kept in-frame beta chains. Each entry merges the rows of one CDR3 protein and shows their most common DNA and genes. This sample gives some 600,000 distinct CDR3 sequences in total; around 12% of them show up just once. Under 15% of the sample lies in the top ten. The input for sequencing was PBMCs, taken on the day of the yellow fever booster vaccination. The receptors were gathered from a man aged 30 to 39 who received the YFV17D yellow fever vaccine.

The V call is TRBV12-3 or TRBV12-4, the J call TRBJ2-1, with 8 nucleotides matching TRBD1. V gave up 7 bases and J gave up 2 bases; unmatched junction bases: 7. CDR3 length: 15 amino acids. This CDR3 is CASTRQGKTYNEQFF. The DNA of the CDR3 is TGTGCCAGCACCCGACAGGGGAAAACCTACAATGAGCAGTTCTTC.

CDR3 nucleotide sequence: TGTGCCAGCAGCCAAGGACATAGCGGGAGTGGAGAGACCCAGTACTTC. Its protein product is CASSQGHSGSGETQYF. The chain couples TRBV3-1 to TRBJ2-5; 9 nucleotides match TRBD2. The CDR3 is 16 residues long. With 1 base clipped from V and 4 bases from J, the junction kept 7 bases outside the gene matches. CDR1 LGHDT and CDR2 YNNKEL come from the germline V gene (reference sequence).

This rearrangement joins TRBV7-2 to TRBJ1-2; D gene unclear. Germline values: CDR1 SGHTA, CDR2 FQGNSA. This CDR3 comprises 15 residues. V was clipped by 1 base and J by 3 bases, with 12 bases between them. CDR3 loop: CASSLVLVGDYGYTF. DNA for the CDR3: TGTGCCAGCAGCTTAGTTCTGGTTGGAGACTATGGCTACACCTTC.

This chain connects TRBV18 to TRBJ2-1; perhaps TRBD2 as D (6 bases). Germline V gene data show CDR1 as KGHSH and CDR2 as LQKENI. CDR3 length equals 21 residues. Trimming stripped 1 base from V and 1 base from J, with 26 bases between. This CDR3 reads CASSPLLFRRGTGGSYNEQFF. DNA of the CDR3: TGTGCCAGCTCACCACTCCTTTTCCGGCGGGGTACAGGAGGATCCTACAATGAGCAGTTCTTC.

This chain links TRBV12-3 or TRBV12-4 with TRBJ2-2; TRBD2 matches 9 bases. Losses at the gene ends were 4 bases for V and 2 bases for J; bases not matched to a gene: 8. The CDR3 is 17 residues long. CDR3 DNA: TGTGCCAGCAGTTCCCGTCGGACTAGCGTAAACACCGGGGAGCTGTTTTTT. It yields the protein CASSSRRTSVNTGELFF.

Many counts were recorded for this clonotype. CDR3 residues: CASSLDSTYNEQFF. Written as DNA, the CDR3 is TGTGCCAGCAGCTTAGATAGCACCTACAATGAGCAGTTCTTC. This rearrangement joins TRBV7-2 to TRBJ2-1; D call uncertain. The V end was cut by 1 base, the J end by 2 bases, with 6 bases between. The germline gives CDR1 SGHTA, CDR2 FQGNSA. CDR3 length: 14 residues. The complete variable domain, with remaining parts taken from reference TRBV7-2 and TRBJ2-1, reads GAGVSQSPSNKVTEKGKDVELRCDPISGHTALYWYRQSLGQGLEFLIYFQGNSAPDKSGLPSDRFSAERTGGSVSTLTIQRTQQEDSAVYLCASSLDSTYNEQFFGPGTRLTVL.

This clonotype was seen only a few times. This CDR3 reads CSASNRGVYQETQYF. In DNA form, the CDR3 reads TGCAGTGCTAGTAACCGGGGGGTGTACCAAGAGACCCAGTACTTC. The gene calls are TRBV20-1 and TRBJ2-5, with 7 bases aligning to TRBD2. The V gene's germline CDR1 is DFQATT and CDR2 SNEGSKA (reference sequence). The ends lost 3 bases at V and 0 bases at J; junction bases unmatched: 7. The CDR3 is made up of 15 amino acids.

There are a few counts of this clonotype. The rearrangement links TRBV6-1 to TRBJ2-1; 15 bases are shared with TRBD2. CDR1 and CDR2 from the germline V gene are MNHNS and SASEGT. There are 15 residues in the CDR3. V dropped 6 bases and J dropped 7; count of bases not matched to a gene: 4. CDR3 nucleotides: TGTGCCAGCAGGACCGGACTAGCGGGAGGGAATGAGCAGTTCTTC. This codes for CASRTGLAGGNEQFF.